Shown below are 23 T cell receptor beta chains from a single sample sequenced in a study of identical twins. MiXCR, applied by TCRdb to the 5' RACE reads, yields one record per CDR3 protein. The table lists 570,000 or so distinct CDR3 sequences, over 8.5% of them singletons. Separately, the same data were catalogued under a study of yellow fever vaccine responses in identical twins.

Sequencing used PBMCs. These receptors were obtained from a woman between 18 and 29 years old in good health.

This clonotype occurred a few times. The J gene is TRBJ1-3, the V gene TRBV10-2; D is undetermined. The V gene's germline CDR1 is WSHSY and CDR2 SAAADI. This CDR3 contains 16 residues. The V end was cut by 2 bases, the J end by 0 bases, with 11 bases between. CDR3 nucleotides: TGCGCCAGCAGTGAGCCTGGGTCCACCTCTGGAAACACCATATATTTT. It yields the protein CASSEPGSTSGNTIYF.

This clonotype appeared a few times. Here the CDR3 reads CASSLDGLREQYF. CDR3 nucleotides: TGTGCCAGCAGCTTAGACGGGCTTCGGGAGCAGTACTTC. This chain connects TRBV7-9 to TRBJ2-7; no definite D call. Trimming pared 1 base from V and 7 bases from J, leaving 11 bases between. The CDR3 runs 13 residues. Germline values: CDR1 SEHNR, CDR2 FQNEAQ (reference sequence).

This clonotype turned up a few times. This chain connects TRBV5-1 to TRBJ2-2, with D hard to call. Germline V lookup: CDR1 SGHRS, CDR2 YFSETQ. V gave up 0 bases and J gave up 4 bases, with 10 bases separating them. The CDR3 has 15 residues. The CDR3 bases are TGCGCCAGCAGCTTGGATGGACGATCCACCGGGGAGCTGTTTTTT. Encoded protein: CASSLDGRSTGELFF.

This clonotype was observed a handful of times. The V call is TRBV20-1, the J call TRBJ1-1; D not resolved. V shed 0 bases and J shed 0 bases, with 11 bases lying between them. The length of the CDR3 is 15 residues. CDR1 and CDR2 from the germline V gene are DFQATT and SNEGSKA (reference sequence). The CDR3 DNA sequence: TGCAGTGCTAGAGATCGCCGAGGCGTGAACACTGAAGCTTTCTTT. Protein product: CSARDRRGVNTEAFF.

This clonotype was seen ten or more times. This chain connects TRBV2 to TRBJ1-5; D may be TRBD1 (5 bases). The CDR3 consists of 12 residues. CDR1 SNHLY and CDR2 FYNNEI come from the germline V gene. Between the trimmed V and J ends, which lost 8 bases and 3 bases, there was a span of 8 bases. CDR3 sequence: CASRGDNQPQHF. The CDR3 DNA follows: TGTGCCAGCCGAGGGGACAATCAGCCCCAGCATTTT.

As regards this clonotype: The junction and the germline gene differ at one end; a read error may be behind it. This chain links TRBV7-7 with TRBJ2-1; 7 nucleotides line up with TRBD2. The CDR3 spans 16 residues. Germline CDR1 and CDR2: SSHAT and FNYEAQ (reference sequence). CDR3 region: CASSLLSGGPHNEQFF. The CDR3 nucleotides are TGTGCTAGCAGCTTACTTTCGGGGGGTCCCCACAATGAGCAGTTCTTC.

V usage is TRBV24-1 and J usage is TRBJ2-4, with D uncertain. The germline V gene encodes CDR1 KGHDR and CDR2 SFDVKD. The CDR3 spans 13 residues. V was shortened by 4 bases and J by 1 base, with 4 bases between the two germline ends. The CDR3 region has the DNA TGTGCCACCAGTGAAACGGCCAAAAACATTCAGTACTTC. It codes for CATSETAKNIQYF.

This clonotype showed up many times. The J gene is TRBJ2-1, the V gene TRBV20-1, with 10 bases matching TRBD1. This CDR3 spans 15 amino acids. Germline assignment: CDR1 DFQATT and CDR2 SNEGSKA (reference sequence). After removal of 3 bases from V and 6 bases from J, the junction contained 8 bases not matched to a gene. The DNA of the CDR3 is TGCAGTGCTAGTTCGACGGACAGGGGGGGCAATGAGCAGTTCTTC. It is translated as CSASSTDRGGNEQFF.

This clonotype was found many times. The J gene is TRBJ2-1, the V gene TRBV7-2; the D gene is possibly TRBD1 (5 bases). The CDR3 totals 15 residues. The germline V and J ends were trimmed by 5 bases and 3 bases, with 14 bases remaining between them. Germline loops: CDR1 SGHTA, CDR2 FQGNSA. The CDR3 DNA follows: TGTGCCAGCAGCCCAAACCAGGGTGGCTACAATGAGCAGTTCTTC. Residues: CASSPNQGGYNEQFF.

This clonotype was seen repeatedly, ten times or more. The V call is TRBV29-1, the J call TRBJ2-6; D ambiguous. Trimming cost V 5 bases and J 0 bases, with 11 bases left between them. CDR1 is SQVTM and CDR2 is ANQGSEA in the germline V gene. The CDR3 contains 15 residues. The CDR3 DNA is TGCAGCGTTTCTCCTACCCTCTCTGGGGCCAACGTCCTGACTTTC. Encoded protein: CSVSPTLSGANVLTF. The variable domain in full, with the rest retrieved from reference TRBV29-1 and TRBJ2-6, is SAVISQKPSRDICQRGTSLTIQCQVDSQVTMMFWYRQQPGQSLTLIATANQGSEATYESGFVIDKFPISRPNLTFSTLTVSNMSPEDSSIYLCSVSPTLSGANVLTFGAGSRLTVL.

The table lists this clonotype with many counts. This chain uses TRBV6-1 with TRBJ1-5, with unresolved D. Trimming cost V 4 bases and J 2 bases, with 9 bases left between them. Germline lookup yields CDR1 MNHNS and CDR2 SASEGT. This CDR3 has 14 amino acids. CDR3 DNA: TGTGCCAGCAGTGTCCCGCAGGGCAATCAGCCCCAGCATTTT. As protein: CASSVPQGNQPQHF.

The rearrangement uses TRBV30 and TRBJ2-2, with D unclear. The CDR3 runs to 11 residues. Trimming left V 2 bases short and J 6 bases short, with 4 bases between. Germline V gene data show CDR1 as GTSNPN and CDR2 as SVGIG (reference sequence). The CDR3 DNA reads TGTGCCTGGAGTTTTCCCGGGGAGCTGTTTTTT. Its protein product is CAWSFPGELFF.

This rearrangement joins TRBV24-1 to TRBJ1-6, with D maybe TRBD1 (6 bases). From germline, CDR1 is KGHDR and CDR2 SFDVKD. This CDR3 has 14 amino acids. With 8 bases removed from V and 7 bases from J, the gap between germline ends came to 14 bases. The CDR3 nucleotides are TGTGCCACCAACAGCGGACAGAAAAATTCACCCCTCCACTTT. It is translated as CATNSGQKNSPLHF.

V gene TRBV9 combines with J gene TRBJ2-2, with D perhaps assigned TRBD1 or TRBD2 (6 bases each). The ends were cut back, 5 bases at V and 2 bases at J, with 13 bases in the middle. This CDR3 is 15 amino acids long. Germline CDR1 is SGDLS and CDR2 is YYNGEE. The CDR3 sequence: CASRKGGFNTGELFF. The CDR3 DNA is TGTGCCAGCAGGAAGGGGGGCTTCAACACCGGGGAGCTGTTTTTT.

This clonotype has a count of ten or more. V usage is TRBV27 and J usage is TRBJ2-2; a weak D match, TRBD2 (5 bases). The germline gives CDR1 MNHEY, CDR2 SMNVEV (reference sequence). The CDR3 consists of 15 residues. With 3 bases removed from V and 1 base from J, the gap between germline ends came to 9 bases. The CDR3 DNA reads TGTGCCAGCAGTTTGACTACTAGGAACACCGGGGAGCTGTTTTTT. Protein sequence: CASSLTTRNTGELFF.

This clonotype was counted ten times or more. This CDR3 is CASSLVGSEDQPQHF. The CDR3 DNA sequence: TGCGCCAGCAGCTTGGTTGGGAGTGAGGATCAGCCCCAGCATTTT. The rearrangement joins TRBV5-1 to TRBJ1-5; D unresolved. CDR1 SGHRS and CDR2 YFSETQ come from the germline V gene. Trimming left V 0 bases short and J 5 bases short, with 12 bases between. The length of the CDR3 is 15 residues.

The CDR3 sequence is CASSRDRGTEAFF. The CDR3 nucleotides read TGTGCCAGCAGCAGGGACAGGGGCACTGAAGCTTTCTTT. This rearrangement joins TRBV3-1 to TRBJ1-1; 10 positions match TRBD1. The CDR3 has 13 residues. J lost 4 bases, V lost 5 bases, and 1 base had no gene match. Germline values: CDR1 LGHDT, CDR2 YNNKEL (reference sequence).

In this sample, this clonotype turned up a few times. The DNA for the CDR3 is TGCGCCAGCAGCCCCTGGGGCCCGTCCGGTGGGGATACCTACGAGCAGTACTTC. It encodes CASSPWGPSGGDTYEQYF. The chain links TRBV5-1 to TRBJ2-7; weak D call: TRBD1 (5 bases). Germline V gene sequence: CDR1 SGHRS, CDR2 YFSETQ. The CDR3 contains 18 residues. The V end was cut by 4 bases, the J end by 2 bases, with 25 bases between.

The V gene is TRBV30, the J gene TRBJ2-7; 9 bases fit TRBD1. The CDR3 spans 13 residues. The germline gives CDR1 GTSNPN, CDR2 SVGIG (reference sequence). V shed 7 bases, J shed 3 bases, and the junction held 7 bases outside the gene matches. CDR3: CASETGGFYEQYF. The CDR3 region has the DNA TGTGCCTCTGAGACAGGGGGTTTCTACGAGCAGTACTTC.

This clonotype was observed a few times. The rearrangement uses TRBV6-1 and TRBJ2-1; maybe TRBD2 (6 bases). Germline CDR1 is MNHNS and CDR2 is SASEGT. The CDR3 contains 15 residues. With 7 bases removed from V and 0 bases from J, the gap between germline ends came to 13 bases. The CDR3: CASTEDGGSYNEQFF. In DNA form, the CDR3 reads TGTGCCAGCACCGAAGACGGGGGCTCCTACAATGAGCAGTTCTTC.

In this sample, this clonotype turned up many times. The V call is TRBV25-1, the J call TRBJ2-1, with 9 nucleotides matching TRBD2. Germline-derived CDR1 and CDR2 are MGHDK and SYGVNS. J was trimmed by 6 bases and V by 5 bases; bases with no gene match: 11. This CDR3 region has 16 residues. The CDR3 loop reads CASSKLAGSGGNEQFF. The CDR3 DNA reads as TGTGCCAGCAGTAAGCTAGCGGGATCAGGGGGCAATGAGCAGTTCTTC.

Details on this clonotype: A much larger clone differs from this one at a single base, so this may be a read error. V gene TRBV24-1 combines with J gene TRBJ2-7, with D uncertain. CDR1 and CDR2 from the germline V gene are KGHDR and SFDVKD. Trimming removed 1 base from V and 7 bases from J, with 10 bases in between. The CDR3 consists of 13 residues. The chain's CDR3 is CATSDLQAGEQYF. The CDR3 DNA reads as TGTGCCACCAGTGATTTACAAGCCGGGGAGCAGTACTTC.

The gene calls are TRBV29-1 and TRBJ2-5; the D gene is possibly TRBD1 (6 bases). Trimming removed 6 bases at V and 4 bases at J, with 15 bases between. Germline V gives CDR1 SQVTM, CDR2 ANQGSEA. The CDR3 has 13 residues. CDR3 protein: CSVYRVVGETQYF. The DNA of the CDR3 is TGCAGCGTATACAGGGTTGTAGGAGAGACCCAGTACTTC. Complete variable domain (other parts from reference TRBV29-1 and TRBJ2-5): SAVISQKPSRDICQRGTSLTIQCQVDSQVTMMFWYRQQPGQSLTLIATANQGSEATYESGFVIDKFPISRPNLTFSTLTVSNMSPEDSSIYLCSVYRVVGETQYFGPGTRLLVL.